These T cell receptor beta chains were read from a single sample in a study of spatial heterogeneity in lung cancer. Via MiXCR, TCRdb re-called the 5' RACE reads, giving one row per CDR3 protein. Of roughly 26,000 distinct CDR3 sequences listed, 5% to 6.5% are singletons. The starting material was PBMCs, obtained at follow-up. Receptor source: a male donor with early-stage non-small cell lung cancer. The CDR3 runs from the conserved cysteine through the conserved F or W. D genes are given only for firm matches. Some rows mark clone size as missing; the rest say once, few, many or name a class of expanded clone.

-	TRBV20-1	-	TRBJ2-1	TGCAGTGCTAGAGATGGAGGACTAGGGGGTCTCGGTGAGCAGTTCTTC	CSARDGGLGGLGEQFF
many	TRBV6-5	-	TRBJ2-5	TGTGCCAGCAGTTACCTGGAACAAGAGACCCAGTACTTC	CASSYLEQETQYF
few	TRBV11-3	-	TRBJ2-4	TGTGCCAGCAGCTTAGCCACCCAAAACATTCAGTACTTC	CASSLATQNIQYF
-	TRBV6-6	-	TRBJ1-2	TGTGCCATCTCATTACAGGCGATCAATGGCTACACCTTC	CAISLQAINGYTF
many	TRBV13	TRBD2	TRBJ2-3	TGTGCCAGCAGCCCTAGACTAGCGGGGGCCACAGATACGCAGTATTTT	CASSPRLAGATDTQYF
many	TRBV3-1	TRBD2	TRBJ2-1	TGTGCCAGCAGCCGGGCTAGCGGGCCTCGATCCTACAATGAGCAGTTCTTC	CASSRASGPRSYNEQFF
few	TRBV18	-	TRBJ2-6	TGTGCCAGCTCACCAGCAGAAGGGGCCAACGTCCTGACTTTC	CASSPAEGANVLTF
many	TRBV7-2	TRBD2	TRBJ2-1	TGTGCCAGCAGCTCGAGCCTAGCGGGGGGTTACAATGAGCAGTTCTTC	CASSSSLAGGYNEQFF
many	TRBV20-1	-	TRBJ1-1	TGCAGTGCTAGCAGGTCGTTCGAAGCTTTCTTT	CSASRSFEAFF
-	TRBV7-2	TRBD2	TRBJ2-3	TGTGCCAGCAGCTTAGGACCAGCGGGGAGCACAGATACGCAGTATTTT	CASSLGPAGSTDTQYF
-	TRBV18	-	TRBJ1-1	TGTGCCAGCTCACCACCCGGGACAAGGAACACTGAAGCTTTCTTT	CASSPPGTRNTEAFF
many	TRBV14	-	TRBJ2-3	TGTGCCAGCAGGCACCAGAGCGCCAGCACAGATACGCAGTATTTT	CASRHQSASTDTQYF
-	TRBV20-1	-	TRBJ1-1	TGCAGTGCTAGGCCCTGGACAGTGAACACTGAAGCTTTCTTT	CSARPWTVNTEAFF
many	TRBV4-2	-	TRBJ2-3	TGTGCCAGCAGCCAAGGGCGGCGGGGAAGGGATACGCAGTATTTT	CASSQGRRGRDTQYF
-	TRBV6-2/TRBV6-3	-	TRBJ2-2	TGTGCCAGCAGTTACCCTAGCCCATCCGGGGAGCTGTTTTTT	CASSYPSPSGELFF
many	TRBV7-3	TRBD1	TRBJ1-1	TGTGCCAGCAGCTCCTCCGGACAGGGGTACACTGAAGCTTTCTTT	CASSSSGQGYTEAFF
many	TRBV3-1	-	TRBJ1-1	TGTGCCAGCAGCCAAATTTATGAGGGTAACACTGAAGCTTTCTTT	CASSQIYEGNTEAFF
-	TRBV6-2/TRBV6-3	-	TRBJ2-7	TGTGCCAGCAGTTACCAAACCTACCCAGACAGCTACGAGCAGTACTTC	CASSYQTYPDSYEQYF
few	TRBV15	-	TRBJ1-3	TGTGCCACCAGGGCCGGGGAAGAAATGAGCTCTGGAAACACCATATATTTT	CATRAGEEMSSGNTIYF
many	TRBV7-8	TRBD2	TRBJ2-3	TGTGCCAGCAGCTTACCTGGGACTAGCGTTACAGATACGCAGTATTTT	CASSLPGTSVTDTQYF
few	TRBV7-9	TRBD1	TRBJ1-4	TGTGCCAGCAGCCCCGGGACAGATCCAACTAATGAAAAACTGTTTTTT	CASSPGTDPTNEKLFF
many	TRBV5-1	-	TRBJ1-4	TGCGCCAGCAGCCCCCAGGGACACCTTAATGAAAAACTGTTTTTT	CASSPQGHLNEKLFF
-	TRBV11-2	-	TRBJ2-1	TGTGCCAGCAGCTTAGATCGATTCGGAGCGGAAGACAATGAGCAGTTCTTC	CASSLDRFGAEDNEQFF
many	TRBV6-5	-	TRBJ1-3	TGTGCCAGCAGCCCCGATGGGACGCAGAACACCATATATTTT	CASSPDGTQNTIYF
few	TRBV5-1	-	TRBJ2-7	TGCGCCAGCAGGGCTGACGCCTACGAGCAGTACTTC	CASRADAYEQYF
many	TRBV3-1	-	TRBJ1-4	TGTGCCAGCAGCCAACTCGGGGGCGGCTTCGGTGAAAAACTGTTTTTT	CASSQLGGGFGEKLFF
many	TRBV7-2	-	TRBJ2-1	TGTGCCAGCAGCGACCAGAGGGGCGCATACAATGAGCAGTTCTTC	CASSDQRGAYNEQFF
-	TRBV12-3/TRBV12-4	TRBD1	TRBJ1-1	TGTGCCAGCAGAACAGGGGGCCTCACTGAAGCTTTCTTT	CASRTGGLTEAFF
many	TRBV9	TRBD1	TRBJ2-7	TGTGCCAGCAGCGTATCGGGACAGGGGGCGGTGCAGTACTTC	CASSVSGQGAVQYF
many	TRBV20-1	-	TRBJ1-1	TGCAGTGGGCAGACAACTAACACTGAAGCTTTCTTT	CSGQTTNTEAFF
many	TRBV6-5	TRBD1	TRBJ1-6	TGTGCCAGCAGTCCCAGGGGGCAAAGTGGTTCACCCCTCCACTTT	CASSPRGQSGSPLHF
many	TRBV7-6	-	TRBJ2-1	TGTGCCAGCAGTCCAATAACGGGGGCGGGCTTCGAGCAGTTCTTC	CASSPITGAGFEQFF
many	TRBV6-2/TRBV6-3	TRBD1	TRBJ1-1	TGTGCCAGCACCCCAGGGGGGGAAGCTTTCTTT	CASTPGGEAFF
few	TRBV10-2	-	TRBJ2-7	TGCGCCAGCAGTGGCCAGGGCCCGCCTCTCGAGCAGTACTTC	CASSGQGPPLEQYF
few	TRBV14	-	TRBJ2-3	TGTGCCAGCAGCCAAGTCGAGCTCCCCACAGATACGCAGTATTTT	CASSQVELPTDTQYF
medium-sized	TRBV29-1	TRBD2	TRBJ2-5	TGCAGCGTTGGGTCTAGCGGGAGTTACGAGACCCAGTACTTC	CSVGSSGSYETQYF
-	TRBV11-2	TRBD1	TRBJ1-4	TGTGCCAGCAGCCCCCGTCGTACAGGGGGTGCTGAAAAACTGTTTTTT	CASSPRRTGGAEKLFF
-	TRBV20-1	-	TRBJ2-5	TGCAGTGCTAGACCGCAACAACAGGGGGGGGAGACCCAGTACTTC	CSARPQQQGGETQYF
many	TRBV2	-	TRBJ2-2	TGTGCCAGCAGTGAATTGGCGAGCGGGGAGCTGTTTTTT	CASSELASGELFF